Below, one T cell receptor beta chain is given with its context. This may come from a read error, since a much larger clone is one base off. This specimen comes from a study of Graves' ophthalmopathy and Graves' hyperthyroidism. Study details: Stable hyperthyroidism was defined by absence of ophthalmopathy within 18 months of follow-up.

Between the trimmed V and J ends, which lost 5 bases and 5 bases, there was a span of 19 bases. The CDR3 is 15 amino acids. Germline V gene data show CDR1 as DFQATT and CDR2 as SNEGSKA (reference sequence). RNA served as the template for amplifying TCR beta CDR3 regions. Second-round multiplex PCR came after a first-round RT-PCR that employed HTBI primers. MiXCR was run by TCRdb on the multiplex PCR reads, yielding one entry per CDR3 protein. The sample includes a few hundred thousand distinct CDR3 sequences, roughly 39% seen only once; the top ten take about 4.2%. The material sequenced was peripheral blood or thyroid tissue (not recorded which). The TCR sequence derives from an adult man with Graves' hyperthyroidism. This chain links TRBV20-1 with TRBJ1-5; possible D gene TRBD1, 6 bases. The CDR3 spells CSAGKLTGGHQPQHF. As DNA, the CDR3 is TGCAGTGCTGGAAAACTGACAGGAGGACATCAGCCCCAGCATTTT.